The subject of this entry is one T cell receptor beta chain. Its antigen is still unknown. This entry comes from a study of cytomegalovirus exposure and HLA in healthy donors. Study results and caveats: As was reported, the HLA-A and HLA-B alleles of most subjects were accurately predicted from TCR beta sequences. A later analysis linked a missense DCLRE1C variant to TCR beta V- and J-gene trimming.

With 60 Vbeta and 13 Jbeta primers, the PCR was carried out. Method: immunoSEQ multiplex PCR; TCRdb's copy keeps in-frame clones and lacks some. The repertoire holds approximately 120,000 clones, with 81% as singletons. Germline V lookup: CDR1 SGHRS, CDR2 YFSETQ. The CDR3 totals 15 residues. Trimming cost V 0 bases and J 2 bases, with 9 bases left between them. The V and J genes are TRBV5-1 and TRBJ2-1; weak D call: TRBD1 (5 bases). The source material was PBMCs. The TCR comes from a woman in her twenties or thirties in good health and CMV-seronegative. The DNA for the CDR3 is TGCGCCAGCAGCTTGGACAGGCCTACCTACAATGAGCAGTTCTTC. Its protein is CASSLDRPTYNEQFF. Based on the CDR3 plus reference TRBV5-1 and TRBJ2-1, the full variable domain is KAGVTQTPRYLIKTRGQQVTLSCSPISGHRSVSWYQQTPGQGLQFLFEYFSETQRNKGNFPGRFSGRQFSNSRSEMNVSTLELGDSALYLCASSLDRPTYNEQFFGPGTRLTVL.